This T cell receptor (beta chain) was documented in a study of blood T cells in healthy people across ages. Overall study: Every two T cells gave about one barcoded beta molecule via template switching.

The CDR3 is 15 amino acids. The ends lost 8 bases at V and 4 bases at J; junction bases unmatched: 10. Germline CDR1 reads MDHEN; CDR2 reads SYDVKM. This clonotype showed up just a few times. It was with a sample-barcoded 5' primer and a J-beta primer mix that a second PCR of about 6 to 12 cycles was run. TCRdb re-called the 5' RACE reads with MiXCR, one entry per CDR3 protein. This sample has 1.5 million to 2 million distinct CDR3 sequences, with 34% found just once. V usage is TRBV28 and J usage is TRBJ2-3; 9 bases are shared with TRBD1. This clonotype was sampled from a woman under 40 in good health. The sample taken for sequencing was blood. Here the CDR3 reads CASPPGDRVSDTQYF. DNA of the CDR3: TGTGCCAGCCCCCCGGGGGACAGGGTTTCAGATACGCAGTATTTT.